This T cell receptor (beta chain) was recorded in a study of blood T cell repertoires in COVID-19. Per the study methods: Nucleated cell counts were estimated from reference gene primer amplification. Method: immunoSEQ multiplex PCR; TCRdb's copy keeps in-frame clones and lacks some. V and J calls and clone size are as listed in that table; D and trimming were resolved from the DNA. There are around 140,000 clones in the sample; around 84% occur only once, and 2% to 3% lies in the top ten. Participants spanned ages roughly 18 to 95 years and resided in some 22 US areas. The CDR3 extends over 13 amino acids. Deletions cut 4 bases from V and 6 bases from J, with 12 bases between. Germline CDR1 is MNHEY and CDR2 is SMNVEV (reference sequence).

The TCR was taken from a man aged 40-49 years with acute COVID-19. The chain uses TRBV27 and TRBJ1-2; TRBD1 might be the D (5 bases). Sequencing input: PBMCs or T cells enriched from blood (not recorded which). The CDR3 is CASSSKAGDGYTF. The CDR3 nucleotides read TGTGCCAGCAGTTCCAAGGCGGGGGATGGCTACACCTTC.